This entry features one T cell receptor beta chain sequence. These data come from a study of blood T cell repertoires in COVID-19. Per the authors' pipeline: Amplification of reference gene primers was used by the study to estimate nucleated cell counts. Produced via immunoSEQ multiplex PCR; TCRdb's table is partial and in-frame only. V and J calls plus clone size are reproduced from that table; the DNA served to infer D and trimming. The table shows about 270,000 clones, with approximately 82% occurring only once. Trimming removed 0 bases from V and 0 bases from J, with 11 bases in between. Germline values: CDR1 LGHNA, CDR2 YSLEER. This CDR3 has 16 amino acids.

The sequence was collected from a woman aged 18-29 years with acute or convalescent COVID-19. Sequenced sample: peripheral blood. This rearrangement joins TRBV4-3 to TRBJ1-1; the D gene is possibly TRBD1 (5 bases). The chain's CDR3 is CASSQDRGTVNTEAFF. The CDR3 DNA reads TGCGCCAGCAGCCAAGATCGGGGGACCGTGAACACTGAAGCTTTCTTT.